The T cell receptor beta chain described here comes from a study of T cells in Graves' hyperthyroidism and ophthalmopathy. RNA transcripts gave rise to amplified TCR beta CDR3 regions. With the HTBI primer set, the TCR CDR3 went through a first round of RT-PCR. TCRdb recomputed calls from the multiplex PCR reads with MiXCR, one row per CDR3 protein. Altogether some 210,000 distinct CDR3 sequences are present, roughly 18% being singletons, with the ten largest covering 50%. V was pared by 1 base and J by 1 base, with 6 bases of the junction left unmatched. Germline V gene lookup returns CDR1 SGHTA and CDR2 FQGNSA. This CDR3 contains 19 residues. This clonotype was recorded at least ten times.

The sample taken for sequencing was blood. The chain couples TRBV7-2 to TRBJ2-4; 14 nucleotides line up with TRBD2. The receptor was isolated from a man aged 50 to 60 with Graves' hyperthyroidism. The CDR3 sequence: CASSLVGLAGEGAKNIQYF. The CDR3 DNA follows: TGTGCCAGCAGCTTAGTGGGACTAGCGGGAGAGGGGGCCAAAAACATTCAGTACTTC.